This TCR beta chain was retrieved from a study of OX40 agonist ivuxolimab in advanced cancers. This table comes from immunoSEQ multiplex PCR, and its TCRdb copy is limited to in-frame clones, with some not included. The sample lists roughly 60,000 clones; roughly 84% were seen once. Collection of blood occurred at baseline, at cycle 4 day 1, and at cycle 7 day 1. Sequences were derived from CD4+ or CD8+ T cells sorted from blood, sampled in a trial of the OX40 agonist ivuxolimab. The TCR was taken from an adult with an advanced solid tumor such as melanoma, head and neck, liver or kidney cancer.

The CDR3 nucleotides are TGTGCCAGCAGCGGAGCGGGGGGGCGGACAGATACGCAGTATTTT. It specifies CASSGAGGRTDTQYF. The V gene is TRBV5-4, the J gene TRBJ2-3, with 10 bases lining up with TRBD2. The CDR3 covers 15 residues. Germline CDR1 and CDR2: SGHNT and YYREEE (reference sequence). Trimming cost V 4 bases and J 3 bases; bases outside gene matches: 5.